This record looks at one T cell receptor (beta chain) sequence and its context. This sample is part of a study of blood T cell repertoires in COVID-19. The wider study: Specimens from acute and convalescent COVID-19 originated in the United States, Italy and Spain. PBMCs, B-cell-depleted T cells, or T cells were the source of the cDNA or gDNA that made up the material.

Participants were aged roughly 18 to 90 years, lived in over 20 US areas, and enrolled virtually. Donors were grouped by their self-reported clinical history. Method: immunoSEQ multiplex PCR; TCRdb's copy keeps in-frame clones and lacks some. This sample has 250,000 or so clones, with 75% to 95% found just once. Trimming removed 2 bases from V and 4 bases from J, with 10 bases in between. This CDR3 region has 14 residues. CDR1 and CDR2 (germline): SGDLS, YYNGEE. Sequencing used PBMCs or T cells enriched from blood (not recorded which). The source is a man aged 40-50 years who had been exposed to COVID-19. The J gene is TRBJ2-1, the V gene TRBV9; the D gene is possibly TRBD2 (6 bases). Here the CDR3 reads CASSVSGLYNEQFF. The CDR3 DNA is TGTGCCAGCAGCGTTAGCGGATTATACAATGAGCAGTTCTTC. The entire variable domain, with the rest obtained from reference TRBV9 and TRBJ2-1, is as follows: DSGVTQTPKHLITATGQRVTLRCSPRSGDLSVYWYQQSLDQGLQFLIQYYNGEERAKGNILERFSAQQFPDLHSELNLSSLELGDSALYFCASSVSGLYNEQFFGPGTRLTVL.